The T cell receptor (beta chain) described here comes from a study of technical replicates of blood from several donors. V lost 5 bases and J 5 bases, leaving 16 bases between the germline ends. Germline values: CDR1 SGHAT, CDR2 FQNNGV. This CDR3 contains 14 residues. TCRdb's table, derived via immunoSEQ multiplex PCR, lists solely in-frame clones and lacks some. The sample has just over 15,000 clones; over 80% are singletons. This receptor was identified in a human donor in good health. The chain is built from TRBV11-2 and TRBJ2-7; tentative D call: TRBD2 (6 bases). The specimen was PBMCs. CDR3 coding DNA: TGTGCCAGCAGCATCGGGACTCGGACTAACGAGCAGTACTTC. Its protein product is CASSIGTRTNEQYF.